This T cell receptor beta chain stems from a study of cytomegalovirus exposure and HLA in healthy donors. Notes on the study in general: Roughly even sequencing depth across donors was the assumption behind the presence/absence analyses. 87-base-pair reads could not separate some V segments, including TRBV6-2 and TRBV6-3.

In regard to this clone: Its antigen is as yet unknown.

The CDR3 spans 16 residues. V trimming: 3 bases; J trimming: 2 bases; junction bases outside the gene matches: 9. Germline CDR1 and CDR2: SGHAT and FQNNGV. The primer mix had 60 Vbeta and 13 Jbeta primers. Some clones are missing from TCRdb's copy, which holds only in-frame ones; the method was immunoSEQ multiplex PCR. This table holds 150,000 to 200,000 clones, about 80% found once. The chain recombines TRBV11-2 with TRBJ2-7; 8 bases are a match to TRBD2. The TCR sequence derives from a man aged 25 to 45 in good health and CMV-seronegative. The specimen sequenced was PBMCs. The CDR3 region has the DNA TGTGCCAGCAGCTTCCTCTATGCGGGAGGAACCTACGAGCAGTACTTC. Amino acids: CASSFLYAGGTYEQYF.